The 2 T cell receptor beta chains listed next were all sequenced from one sample in a study of shared clonotypes between healthy human individuals. Sequencing used immunoSEQ multiplex PCR; TCRdb keeps in-frame clones, though not all of them. The sample contains 850,000 to 1,100,000 clones, approximately 80% of which appear only once. Sequenced sample: memory CD4+ T cells from PBMCs. Subset defined: CD45RA-negative fraction. These receptors originate from a man aged 18 to 35 in good health. Some clones in this sample may be carry-over from other donors' samples.

This chain uses TRBV7-8 with TRBJ1-1, with a weak D call TRBD1 (5 bases). CDR1 and CDR2 from the germline V gene are SGHVS and FQNEAQ. Trimming stripped 2 bases from V and 11 bases from J, with 15 bases between. This CDR3 is 13 amino acids long. The CDR3 DNA sequence: TGTGCCAGCAGCTTATGGGGGGTCGATCTGGCTTTCTTT. It codes for CASSLWGVDLAFF.

The chain links TRBV5-4 to TRBJ1-2; D is possibly TRBD1 (5 bases). CDR1 is SGHNT, CDR2 YYREEE, per germline (reference sequence). Trimming took 1 base from V and 7 from J, leaving 11 bases between them. The CDR3 extends over 13 amino acids. CDR3 sequence reads: CASSLTGGAGYTF. The CDR3 DNA follows: TGTGCCAGCAGCTTGACCGGAGGGGCTGGCTACACCTTC. The full variable domain, with the rest looked up from reference TRBV5-4 and TRBJ1-2, is ETGVTQSPTHLIKTRGQQVTLRCSSQSGHNTVSWYQQALGQGPQFIFQYYREEENGRGNFPPRFSGLQFPNYSSELNVNALELDDSALYLCASSLTGGAGYTFGSGTRLTVV.